The 18 T cell receptor beta chains below all came from one sample that was sequenced in a study of T cell repertoires in cytomegalovirus infection. TCRdb called the reads again in MiXCR, with one record for every CDR3 protein. The sample carries 600,000 to 800,000 distinct CDR3 sequences, roughly 24% recorded once. Material: CD8+ T cells from PBMCs. These receptors all stem from a human donor in good health (CMV status not recorded). Some clones in this sample may be carry-over from other donors' samples.

This sequence joins TRBV20-1 and TRBJ2-1; D might be TRBD1 or TRBD2, each matching 6 bases. V lost 0 bases and J 5 bases, leaving 11 bases between the germline ends. This CDR3 has 14 amino acids. Germline V CDR1 and CDR2: DFQATT, SNEGSKA (reference sequence). The CDR3, as DNA: TGCAGTGCTAGAGATCCCGGGGGCCACAATGAGCAGTTCTTC. This codes for CSARDPGGHNEQFF.

The chain has TRBV7-4 and TRBJ2-1; 8 bases align to TRBD1. Germline values: CDR1 SGHVT, CDR2 SQSDAQ. V lost 1 base and J lost 4; bases outside the gene matches: 6. CDR3 size: 16 residues. Written as DNA, the CDR3 is TGTGCCAGCAGCTTAGATCAGGGGGCATCTTACAATGAGCAGTTCTTC. This sequence encodes CASSLDQGASYNEQFF. Drawing the rest from reference TRBV7-4 and TRBJ2-1, the complete variable domain is GAGVSQSPRYKVAKRGRDVALRCDSISGHVTLYWYRQTLGQGSEVLTYSQSDAQRDKSGRPSGRFSAERPERSVSTLKIQRTEQGDSAVYLCASSLDQGASYNEQFFGPGTRLTVL.

This clonotype came up a few times. The chain employs TRBV4-1 and TRBJ1-1; D is unclear. The V end lost 7 bases, the J end lost 1 base, and 25 bases lay between the germline ends. From germline, CDR1 is MGHRA and CDR2 YSYEKL. This CDR3 spans 18 amino acids. The DNA of the CDR3 is TGCGCCAGCAAGCAGCGGTTAAGTTGGGCCGGATCGAACACTGAAGCTTTCTTT. Translation gives CASKQRLSWAGSNTEAFF.

This clonotype was detected many times. This clone may be a read error of a much larger clone one base away. The rearrangement links TRBV7-3 to TRBJ2-1; D remains unclear. This CDR3 comprises 11 residues. Trimming pared 3 bases from V and 8 bases from J, leaving 5 bases between. CDR1 is SGHTA, CDR2 FQGTGA, per germline. The CDR3 is CASSFGHEQFF. CDR3 DNA: TGTGCCAGCAGCTTTGGGCATGAGCAGTTCTTC.

The chain combines TRBV7-6 with TRBJ2-5, with 7 bases lining up with TRBD1. The J segment lost 2 bases and the V segment lost 6 bases, leaving 9 bases of the junction unmatched. Germline V gene data show CDR1 as SGHVS and CDR2 as FNYEAQ. The CDR3 covers 15 residues. In nucleotides, the CDR3 is TGTGCCAGCAGGCAATTGGACAGGAGGCAAGAGACCCAGTACTTC. It encodes CASRQLDRRQETQYF. The variable domain in full, completed from reference TRBV7-6 and TRBJ2-5, reads GAGVSQSPRYKVTKRGQDVALRCDPISGHVSLYWYRQALGQGPEFLTYFNYEAQQDKSGLPNDRFSAERPEGSISTLTIQRTEQRDSAMYRCASRQLDRRQETQYFGPGTRLLVL.

This clonotype showed up many times. This chain connects TRBV12-3 or TRBV12-4 to TRBJ2-3; D gene ambiguous. Trimming cost V 6 bases and J 6 bases, with 10 bases left between them. This CDR3 has 12 residues. As DNA, the CDR3 is TGTGCCAGCAGGGATGCCGGGGATACGCAGTATTTT. Amino acid sequence: CASRDAGDTQYF.

The genes are TRBV29-1 and TRBJ2-5; D is possibly TRBD1 or TRBD2 (5 bases each). This CDR3 spans 16 amino acids. Per the germline V gene, CDR1 is SQVTM and CDR2 is ANQGSEA. Trimming cost V 3 bases and J 1 base, with 18 bases left between them. CDR3 DNA: TGCAGCGTTGAGGGCATCCGGGACGGAGTCCAAGAGACCCAGTACTTC. Encoded protein: CSVEGIRDGVQETQYF.

Only a few counts were recorded for this clonotype. The chain combines TRBV7-9 with TRBJ2-3; D is ambiguous. Trimming cost V 1 base and J 6 bases, with 5 bases left between them. Germline CDR1 SEHNR, CDR2 FQNEAQ (reference sequence). CDR3 length: 12 amino acids. The chain's CDR3 is CASSLGDDTQYF. The CDR3 nucleotides are TGTGCCAGCAGCTTAGGTGACGATACGCAGTATTTT.

V gene TRBV20-1 combines with J gene TRBJ2-7; D not certain. The CDR3 length is 15 residues. Germline V gene lookup returns CDR1 DFQATT and CDR2 SNEGSKA (reference sequence). The V end was cut by 0 bases, the J end by 1 base, with 13 bases between. This CDR3 is CSARDPVVDSYEQYF. The CDR3 DNA reads as TGCAGTGCTAGAGATCCGGTAGTGGATTCCTACGAGCAGTACTTC.

This clonotype was picked up one time. This chain links TRBV14 with TRBJ2-1; D gene unclear. This CDR3 is 15 amino acids long. Germline CDR1 reads SGHDN; CDR2 reads FVKESK. V shed 0 bases and J shed 6 bases, with 12 bases lying between them. The CDR3 DNA reads as TGTGCCAGCAGCCAAGACCTCCTACAGATCAATGAGCAGTTCTTC. Amino acid sequence: CASSQDLLQINEQFF.

Points on this clonotype: It may be a read error: a sequence one base away is much more abundant. This chain links TRBV29-1 with TRBJ2-1; 14 nucleotides match TRBD2. V dropped 1 base and J dropped 8; count of bases not matched to a gene: 4. The CDR3 totals 15 residues. CDR1 and CDR2 (germline): SQVTM, ANQGSEA. The CDR3 loop reads CSVEGGLAGVHEQFF. In DNA form, the CDR3 reads TGCAGCGTTGAAGGGGGACTAGCGGGGGTGCATGAGCAGTTCTTC.

Only a few counts were recorded for this clonotype. This chain links TRBV6-2 or TRBV6-3 with TRBJ1-5, with D possibly matching TRBD1 (5 bases). The CDR3 runs to 13 residues. The V gene's germline CDR1 is MNHEY and CDR2 SVGEGT. The V gene lost 5 bases and the J gene lost 8 bases, with 13 bases spanning the gap. CDR3 residues: CASSPFRDEPQHF. DNA for the CDR3: TGTGCCAGCAGTCCCTTCCGGGACGAGCCCCAGCATTTT.

This clonotype occurred a few times. The chain combines TRBV10-3 with TRBJ2-2; D call uncertain. The CDR3 is 16 residues long. CDR1 ENHRY and CDR2 SYGVKD come from the germline V gene. Trimming took 2 bases from V and 2 from J, leaving 12 bases between them. The CDR3 DNA sequence: TGTGCCATCAGTGAGGAGGAGTCCCACAACACCGGGGAGCTGTTTTTT. The encoded protein is CAISEEESHNTGELFF.

Worth noting for this clonotype: The junction differs from germline at one of its ends, possibly a read error. The chain recombines TRBV7-1 with TRBJ2-7; 12 nucleotides line up with TRBD1. TRBV7-1 falls under the ORF class, with uncertain function. The CDR3 runs 15 residues. The CDR3 is CVSALSGTGGHEQYF. CDR3 nucleotide sequence: TGTGTCAGCGCCTTGTCGGGGACAGGGGGCCACGAGCAGTACTTC.

The chain has TRBV6-2 or TRBV6-3 and TRBJ2-1; 8 nucleotides line up with TRBD1. V gave up 6 bases and J gave up 5 bases; unmatched junction bases: 9. The CDR3 spans 15 residues. The germline CDR1 and CDR2 sequences are MNHEY and SVGEGT. For the CDR3, the DNA is TGTGCCAGCAGCTGGACAGGGAGTGAGAACAATGAGCAGTTCTTC. This gives the protein CASSWTGSENNEQFF.

This clonotype was seen repeatedly, ten times or more. V and J are TRBV7-9 and TRBJ2-1; D perhaps matches TRBD2 (6 bases). The CDR3 is made up of 14 amino acids. V was pared by 3 bases and J by 8 bases, with 14 bases between. CDR1 is SEHNR and CDR2 is FQNEAQ in the germline V gene (reference sequence). CDR3 sequence reads: CASSLEGRADEQFF. The CDR3 region has the DNA TGTGCCAGCAGCTTGGAGGGTCGGGCTGATGAGCAGTTCTTC. The full variable domain, in which reference TRBV7-9 and TRBJ2-1 provide the parts outside the CDR3, is DTGVSQNPRHKITKRGQNVTFRCDPISEHNRLYWYRQTLGQGPEFLTYFQNEAQLEKSRLLSDRFSAERPKGSFSTLEIQRTEQGDSAMYLCASSLEGRADEQFFGPGTRLTVL.

The chain carries TRBV27 and TRBJ2-5; TRBD2 aligns across 7 bases. The length of the CDR3 is 15 residues. With V trimmed by 2 bases and J by 3 bases, 6 bases remained unmatched. Germline CDR1 and CDR2: MNHEY and SMNVEV (reference sequence). The DNA for the CDR3 is TGTGCCAGCAGTTTAAGCGGGACTTGGGAAGAGACCCAGTACTTC. It yields the protein CASSLSGTWEETQYF.

The chain has TRBV4-1 and TRBJ1-1; weak D call: TRBD1 (5 bases). Germline V lookup: CDR1 MGHRA, CDR2 YSYEKL. This CDR3 is 13 amino acids long. Trimming took 4 bases from V and 6 from J, leaving 12 bases between them. CDR3 DNA: TGCGCCAGCAGCCGACCAGGGAGCCCTGAAGCTTTCTTT. It translates to CASSRPGSPEAFF.